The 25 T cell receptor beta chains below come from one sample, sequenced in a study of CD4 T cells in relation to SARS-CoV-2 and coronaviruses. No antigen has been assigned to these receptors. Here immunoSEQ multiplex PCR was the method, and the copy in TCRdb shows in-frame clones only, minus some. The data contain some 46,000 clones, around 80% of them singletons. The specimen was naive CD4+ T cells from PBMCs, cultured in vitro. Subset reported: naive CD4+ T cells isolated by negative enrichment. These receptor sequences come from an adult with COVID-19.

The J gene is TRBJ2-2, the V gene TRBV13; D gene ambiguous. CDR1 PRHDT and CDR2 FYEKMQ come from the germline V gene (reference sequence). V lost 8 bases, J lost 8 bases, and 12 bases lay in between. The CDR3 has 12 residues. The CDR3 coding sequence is TGTGCCAGCCCCGGTAAACCGGGGGAGCTGTTTTTT. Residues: CASPGKPGELFF.

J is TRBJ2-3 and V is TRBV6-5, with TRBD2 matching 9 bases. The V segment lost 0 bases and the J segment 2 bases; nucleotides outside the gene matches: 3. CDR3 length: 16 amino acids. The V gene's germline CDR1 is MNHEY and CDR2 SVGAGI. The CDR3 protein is CASSYSGTSSTDTQYF. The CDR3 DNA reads TGTGCCAGCAGTTACTCCGGGACTAGCTCCACAGATACGCAGTATTTT.

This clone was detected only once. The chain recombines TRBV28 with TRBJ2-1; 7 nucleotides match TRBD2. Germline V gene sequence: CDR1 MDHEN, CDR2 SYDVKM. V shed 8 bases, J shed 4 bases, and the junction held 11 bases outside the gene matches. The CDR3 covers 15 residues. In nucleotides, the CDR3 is TGTGCCAGCCGTCAGGGCGGGAGTTCTTACAATGAGCAGTTCTTC. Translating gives CASRQGGSSYNEQFF.

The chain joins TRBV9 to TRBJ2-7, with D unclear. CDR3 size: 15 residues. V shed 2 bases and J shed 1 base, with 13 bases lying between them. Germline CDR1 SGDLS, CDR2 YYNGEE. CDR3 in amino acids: CASSVLADFSYEQYF. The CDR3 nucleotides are TGTGCCAGCAGCGTCCTGGCGGATTTTTCCTACGAGCAGTACTTC. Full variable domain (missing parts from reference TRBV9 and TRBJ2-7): DSGVTQTPKHLITATGQRVTLRCSPRSGDLSVYWYQQSLDQGLQFLIQYYNGEERAKGNILERFSAQQFPDLHSELNLSSLELGDSALYFCASSVLADFSYEQYFGPGTRLTVT.

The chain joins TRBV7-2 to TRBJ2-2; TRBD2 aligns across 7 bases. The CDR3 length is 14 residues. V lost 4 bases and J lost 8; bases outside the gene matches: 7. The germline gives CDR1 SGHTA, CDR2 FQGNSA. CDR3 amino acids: CASSYRLASGELFF. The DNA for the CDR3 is TGTGCCAGCAGCTACCGACTAGCATCGGGGGAGCTGTTTTTT.

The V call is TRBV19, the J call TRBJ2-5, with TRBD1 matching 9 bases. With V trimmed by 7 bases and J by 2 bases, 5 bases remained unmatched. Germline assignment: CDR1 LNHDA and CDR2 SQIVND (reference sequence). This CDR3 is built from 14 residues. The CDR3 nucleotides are TGTGCCAGTACCGGACAGGGGTTTCAAGAGACCCAGTACTTC. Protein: CASTGQGFQETQYF.

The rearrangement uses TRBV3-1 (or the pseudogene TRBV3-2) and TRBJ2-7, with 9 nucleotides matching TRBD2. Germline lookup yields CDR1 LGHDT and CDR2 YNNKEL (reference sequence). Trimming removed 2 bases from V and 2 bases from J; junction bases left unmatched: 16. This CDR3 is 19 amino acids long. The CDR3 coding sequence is TGTGCCAGCAGCCAACGGCCACCGATTAGCGGGAGCCTTACCTACGAGCAGTACTTC. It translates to CASSQRPPISGSLTYEQYF.

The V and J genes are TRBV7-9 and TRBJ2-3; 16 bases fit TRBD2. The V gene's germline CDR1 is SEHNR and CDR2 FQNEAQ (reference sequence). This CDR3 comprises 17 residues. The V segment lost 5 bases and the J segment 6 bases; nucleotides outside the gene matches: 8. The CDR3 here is CASSQGLAGGPRDTQYF. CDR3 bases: TGTGCCAGCAGCCAGGGACTAGCGGGAGGGCCGCGTGATACGCAGTATTTT.

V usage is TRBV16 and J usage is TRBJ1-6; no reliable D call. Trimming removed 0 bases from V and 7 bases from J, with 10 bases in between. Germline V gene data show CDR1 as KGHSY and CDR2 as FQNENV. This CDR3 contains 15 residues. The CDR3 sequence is CASSQSEVWNSPLHF. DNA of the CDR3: TGTGCCAGCAGCCAATCGGAGGTATGGAATTCACCCCTCCACTTT.

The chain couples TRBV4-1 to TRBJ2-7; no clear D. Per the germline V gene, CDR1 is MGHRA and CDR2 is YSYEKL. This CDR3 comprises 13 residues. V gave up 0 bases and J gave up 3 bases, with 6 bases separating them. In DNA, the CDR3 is TGCGCCAGCAGCCAAGAGCCCCGCTACGAGCAGTACTTC. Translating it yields CASSQEPRYEQYF.

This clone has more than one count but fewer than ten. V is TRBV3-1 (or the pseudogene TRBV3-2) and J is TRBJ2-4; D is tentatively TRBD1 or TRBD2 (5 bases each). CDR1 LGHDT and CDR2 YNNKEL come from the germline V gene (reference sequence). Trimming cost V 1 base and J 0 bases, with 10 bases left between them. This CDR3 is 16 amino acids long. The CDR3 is CASSQAGTLAKNIQYF. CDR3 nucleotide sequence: TGTGCCAGCAGCCAAGCCGGGACCCTAGCCAAAAACATTCAGTACTTC.

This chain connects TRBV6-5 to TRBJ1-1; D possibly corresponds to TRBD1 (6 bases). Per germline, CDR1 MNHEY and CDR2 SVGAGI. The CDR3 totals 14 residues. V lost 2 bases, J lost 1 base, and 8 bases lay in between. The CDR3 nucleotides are TGTGCCAGCAGTTACGGGGGCAAGAACACTGAAGCTTTCTTT. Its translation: CASSYGGKNTEAFF.

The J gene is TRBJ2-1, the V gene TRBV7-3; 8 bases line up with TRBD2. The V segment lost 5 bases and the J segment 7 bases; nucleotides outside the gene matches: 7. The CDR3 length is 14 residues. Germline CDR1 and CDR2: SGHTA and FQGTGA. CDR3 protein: CASSRGGRANEQFF. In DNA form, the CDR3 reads TGTGCCAGCAGCCGCGGGGGGAGGGCGAATGAGCAGTTCTTC.

The CDR3 protein is CASSEQGSPYEQYF. As DNA, the CDR3 is TGTGCCAGCAGTGAGCAGGGATCCCCCTACGAGCAGTACTTC. V gene TRBV2 combines with J gene TRBJ2-7; TRBD1 is a possible D gene (5 bases). V was cut by 3 bases and J by 2 bases, with 11 bases left in between. The CDR3 is 14 amino acids. The germline CDR1 and CDR2 sequences are SNHLY and FYNNEI.

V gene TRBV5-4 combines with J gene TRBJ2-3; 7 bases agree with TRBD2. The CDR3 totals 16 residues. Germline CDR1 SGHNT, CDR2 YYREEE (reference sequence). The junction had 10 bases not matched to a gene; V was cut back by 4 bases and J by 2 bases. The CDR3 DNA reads TGTGCCAGCAGCCAAGCGGGATTCGCAAACACAGATACGCAGTATTTT. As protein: CASSQAGFANTDTQYF. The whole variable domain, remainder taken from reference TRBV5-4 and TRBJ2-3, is ETGVTQSPTHLIKTRGQQVTLRCSSQSGHNTVSWYQQALGQGPQFIFQYYREEENGRGNFPPRFSGLQFPNYSSELNVNALELDDSALYLCASSQAGFANTDTQYFGPGTRLTVL.

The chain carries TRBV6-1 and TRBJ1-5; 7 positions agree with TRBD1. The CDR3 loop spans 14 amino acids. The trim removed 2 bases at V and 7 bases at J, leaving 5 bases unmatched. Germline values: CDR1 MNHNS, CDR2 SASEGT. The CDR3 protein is CASSEKGAKQPQHF. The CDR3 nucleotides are TGTGCCAGCAGTGAAAAGGGGGCAAAACAGCCCCAGCATTTT.

CDR3 in amino acids: CASSFRGGLAGARTDTQYF. CDR3 DNA: TGCGCCAGCAGCTTCCGGGGGGGCTTAGCGGGAGCGCGAACAGATACGCAGTATTTT. This sequence joins TRBV5-1 and TRBJ2-3, with TRBD2 identical over 9 bases. The CDR3 is made up of 19 amino acids. The trim removed 2 bases at V and 3 bases at J, leaving 16 bases unmatched. Germline CDR1 is SGHRS and CDR2 is YFSETQ.

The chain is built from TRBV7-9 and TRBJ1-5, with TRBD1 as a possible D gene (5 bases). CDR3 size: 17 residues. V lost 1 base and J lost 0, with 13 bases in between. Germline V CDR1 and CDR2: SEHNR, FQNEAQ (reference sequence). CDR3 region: CASSLVLDNYSNQPQHF. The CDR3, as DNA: TGTGCCAGCAGCTTAGTTTTGGACAACTATAGCAATCAGCCCCAGCATTTT.

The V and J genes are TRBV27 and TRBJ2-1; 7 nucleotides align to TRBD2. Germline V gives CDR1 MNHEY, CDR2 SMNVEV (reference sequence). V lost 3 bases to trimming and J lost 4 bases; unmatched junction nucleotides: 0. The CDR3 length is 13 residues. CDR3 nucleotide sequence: TGTGCCAGCAGTTTGGGACTATACAATGAGCAGTTCTTC. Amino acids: CASSLGLYNEQFF.

The CDR3, as DNA: TGTGCCAGTAGTCCCCGGGGCGATCTAGCGGGTAATTCCGAGCAGTACTTC. Residues: CASSPRGDLAGNSEQYF. J is TRBJ2-7 and V is TRBV19; 8 positions agree with TRBD2. The junction had 18 bases not matched to a gene; V was cut back by 5 bases and J by 6 bases. CDR3 size: 17 residues. Germline lookup yields CDR1 LNHDA and CDR2 SQIVND (reference sequence).

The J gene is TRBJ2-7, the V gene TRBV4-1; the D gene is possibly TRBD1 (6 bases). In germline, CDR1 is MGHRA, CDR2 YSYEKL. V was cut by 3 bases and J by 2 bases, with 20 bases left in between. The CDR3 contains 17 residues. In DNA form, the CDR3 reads TGCGCCAGCAGCCACCAACCCCTTGCCCAGGGGACCTACGAGCAGTACTTC. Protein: CASSHQPLAQGTYEQYF.

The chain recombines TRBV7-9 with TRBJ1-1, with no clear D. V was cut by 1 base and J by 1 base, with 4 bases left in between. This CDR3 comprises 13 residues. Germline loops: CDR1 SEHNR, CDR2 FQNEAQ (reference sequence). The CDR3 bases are TGTGCCAGCAGCTTAGGCGAGAACACTGAAGCTTTCTTT. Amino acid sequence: CASSLGENTEAFF.

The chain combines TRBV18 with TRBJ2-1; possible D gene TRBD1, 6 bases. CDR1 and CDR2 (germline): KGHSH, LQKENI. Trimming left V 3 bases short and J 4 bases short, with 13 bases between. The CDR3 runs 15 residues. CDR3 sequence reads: CASSPGPGQYNEQFF. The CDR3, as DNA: TGTGCCAGCTCACCTGGACCCGGACAGTACAATGAGCAGTTCTTC.

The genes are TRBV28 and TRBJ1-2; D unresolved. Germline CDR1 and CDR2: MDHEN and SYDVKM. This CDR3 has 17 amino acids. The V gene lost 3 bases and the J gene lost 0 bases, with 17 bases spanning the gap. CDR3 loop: CASSFHPIVWANYGYTF. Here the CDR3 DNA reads TGTGCCAGCAGTTTCCATCCAATCGTTTGGGCTAACTATGGCTACACCTTC.

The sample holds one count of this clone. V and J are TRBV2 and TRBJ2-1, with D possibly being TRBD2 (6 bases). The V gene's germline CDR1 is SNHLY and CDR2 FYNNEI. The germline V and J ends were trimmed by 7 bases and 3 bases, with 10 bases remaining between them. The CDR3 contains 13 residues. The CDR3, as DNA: TGTGCCAGCAAAGGGGAGGACTACAATGAGCAGTTCTTC. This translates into CASKGEDYNEQFF.